Included here is one T cell receptor beta chain sequence, with context. Its antigen remains unknown. CDR1 and CDR2 (germline): SGHDN, FVKESK. Trimming cost V 3 bases and J 3 bases, with 12 bases left between them. The CDR3 length is 15 residues. Measured with immunoSEQ multiplex PCR; TCRdb has only the in-frame clones, and not every one. The sample yields fewer than 6,500 clones, around 72% seen once. Tumor tissue was taken before any definitive surgery or chemotherapy was given. The data are from a study of high-grade serous ovarian cancer treatment subgroups. Across the whole study: Samples averaged approximately 15,000 reads and about 7,500 unique TCR beta rearrangements. Study conclusions and caveats: These tumor repertoires lack spatial information from bulk sequencing. Clonal relatedness tracked neoantigen level, and by trend copy number and mutation load.

The chain carries TRBV14 and TRBJ2-1; D might be TRBD1 or TRBD2, each matching 5 bases. The source material was tumor tissue. The receptor comes from a human donor with high-grade serous ovarian cancer. In nucleotides, the CDR3 is TGTGCCAGCAGCCACTGGGGGAGAAGCTACAATGAGCAGTTCTTC. It is translated as CASSHWGRSYNEQFF.